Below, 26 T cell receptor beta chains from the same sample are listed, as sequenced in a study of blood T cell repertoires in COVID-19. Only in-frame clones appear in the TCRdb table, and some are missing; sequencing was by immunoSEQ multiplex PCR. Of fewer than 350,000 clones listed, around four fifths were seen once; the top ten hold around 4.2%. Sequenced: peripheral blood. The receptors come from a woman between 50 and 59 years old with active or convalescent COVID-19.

The CDR3 here is CASSLETGLAGGEQFF. CDR3 DNA sequence: TGTGCCAGCAGCTTAGAAACGGGACTAGCGGGAGGTGAGCAGTTCTTC. V is TRBV11-3 and J is TRBJ2-1, with 15 bases fitting TRBD2. In germline, CDR1 is SGHNT, CDR2 YENEEA. With V trimmed by 0 bases and J by 9 bases, 3 bases remained unmatched. The CDR3 extends over 16 amino acids.

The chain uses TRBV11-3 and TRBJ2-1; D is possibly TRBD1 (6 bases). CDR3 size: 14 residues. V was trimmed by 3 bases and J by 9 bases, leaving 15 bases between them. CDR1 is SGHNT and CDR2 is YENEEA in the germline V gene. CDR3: CASSFHTGSSEQFF. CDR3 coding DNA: TGTGCCAGCAGCTTCCACACAGGGTCGTCTGAGCAGTTCTTC.

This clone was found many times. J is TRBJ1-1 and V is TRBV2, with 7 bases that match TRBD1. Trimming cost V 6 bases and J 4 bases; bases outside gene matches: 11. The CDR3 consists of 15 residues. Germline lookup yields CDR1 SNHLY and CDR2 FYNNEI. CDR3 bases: TGTGCCAGCAGCCTAGGCGGCCGACAGGGCACTGAAGCTTTCTTT. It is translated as CASSLGGRQGTEAFF.

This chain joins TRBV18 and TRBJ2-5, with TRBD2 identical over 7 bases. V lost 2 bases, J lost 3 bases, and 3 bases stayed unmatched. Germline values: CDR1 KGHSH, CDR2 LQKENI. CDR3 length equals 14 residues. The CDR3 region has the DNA TGTGCCAGCTCACCAGAGGCGGGAGAAGAGACCCAGTACTTC. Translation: CASSPEAGEETQYF. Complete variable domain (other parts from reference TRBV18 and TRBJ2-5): NAGVMQNPRHLVRRRGQEARLRCSPMKGHSHVYWYRQLPEEGLKFMVYLQKENIIDESGMPKERFSAEFPKEGPSILRIQQVVRGDSAAYFCASSPEAGEETQYFGPGTRLLVL.

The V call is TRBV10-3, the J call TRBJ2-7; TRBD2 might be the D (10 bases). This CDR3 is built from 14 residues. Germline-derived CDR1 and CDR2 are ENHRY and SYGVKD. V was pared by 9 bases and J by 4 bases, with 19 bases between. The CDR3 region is CAILAGQGLYEQYF. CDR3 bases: TGTGCCATACTAGCGGGACAGGGCTTATACGAGCAGTACTTC.

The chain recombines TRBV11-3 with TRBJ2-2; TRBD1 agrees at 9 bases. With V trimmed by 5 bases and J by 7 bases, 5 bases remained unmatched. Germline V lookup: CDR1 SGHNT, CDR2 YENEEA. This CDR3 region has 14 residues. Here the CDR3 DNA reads TGTGCCAGCAGCCTGGACAGGGGCGGCGGGGAGCTGTTTTTT. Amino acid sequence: CASSLDRGGGELFF.

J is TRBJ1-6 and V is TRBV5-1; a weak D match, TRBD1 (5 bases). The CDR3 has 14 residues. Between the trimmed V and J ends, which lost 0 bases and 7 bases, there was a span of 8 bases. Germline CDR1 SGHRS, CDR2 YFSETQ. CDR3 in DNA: TGCGCCAGCAGCTTGGCGGGGGTGAATTCACCCCTCCACTTT. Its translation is CASSLAGVNSPLHF.

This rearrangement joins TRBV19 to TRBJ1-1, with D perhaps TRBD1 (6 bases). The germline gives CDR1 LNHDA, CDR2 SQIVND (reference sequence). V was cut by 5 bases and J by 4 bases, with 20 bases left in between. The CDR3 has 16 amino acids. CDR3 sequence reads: CASSPTGPGGPTEAFF. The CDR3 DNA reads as TGTGCCAGTAGTCCAACGGGGCCGGGGGGCCCCACTGAAGCTTTCTTT.

The CDR3 region is CASSFGQGGQYF. The CDR3, as DNA: TGTGCCAGCAGCTTCGGTCAGGGTGGCCAGTACTTC. V and J are TRBV11-2 and TRBJ2-5, with D maybe TRBD1 (5 bases). CDR1 and CDR2 (germline): SGHAT, FQNNGV. V was clipped by 3 bases and J by 10 bases, with 12 bases between them. The CDR3 totals 12 residues.

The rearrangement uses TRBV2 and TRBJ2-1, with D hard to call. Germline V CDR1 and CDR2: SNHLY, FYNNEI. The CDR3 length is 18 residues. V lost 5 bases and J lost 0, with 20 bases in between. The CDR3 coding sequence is TGTGCCAGCAGTTTTAAGGTGTCCCCCTGGAGCTCCTACAATGAGCAGTTCTTC. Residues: CASSFKVSPWSSYNEQFF.

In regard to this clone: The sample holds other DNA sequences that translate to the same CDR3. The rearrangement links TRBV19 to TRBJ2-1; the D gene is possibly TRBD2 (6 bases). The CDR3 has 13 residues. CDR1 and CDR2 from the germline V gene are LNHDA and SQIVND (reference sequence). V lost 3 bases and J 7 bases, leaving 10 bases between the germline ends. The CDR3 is CASSIAGSNEQFF. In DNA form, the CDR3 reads TGTGCCAGTAGTATCGCGGGGAGTAATGAGCAGTTCTTC.

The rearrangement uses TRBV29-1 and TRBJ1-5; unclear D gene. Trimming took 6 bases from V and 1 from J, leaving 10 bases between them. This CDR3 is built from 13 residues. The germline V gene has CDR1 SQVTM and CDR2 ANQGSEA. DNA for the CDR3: TGCAGCGTGCTGGAACAGAGCAATCAGCCCCAGCATTTT. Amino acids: CSVLEQSNQPQHF.

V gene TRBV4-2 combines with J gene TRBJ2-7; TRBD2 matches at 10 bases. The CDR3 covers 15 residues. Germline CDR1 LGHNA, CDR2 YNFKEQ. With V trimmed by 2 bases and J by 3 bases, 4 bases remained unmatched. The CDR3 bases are TGTGCCAGCAGCCAAATAGCGGGAGGCAGCTACGAGCAGTACTTC. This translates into CASSQIAGGSYEQYF.

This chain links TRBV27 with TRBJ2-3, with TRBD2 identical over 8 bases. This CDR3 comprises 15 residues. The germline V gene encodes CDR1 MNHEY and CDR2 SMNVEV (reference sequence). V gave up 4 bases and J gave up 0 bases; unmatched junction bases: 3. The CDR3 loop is CASSWRGVSTDTQYF. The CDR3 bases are TGTGCCAGCAGTTGGCGGGGGGTGAGCACAGATACGCAGTATTTT.

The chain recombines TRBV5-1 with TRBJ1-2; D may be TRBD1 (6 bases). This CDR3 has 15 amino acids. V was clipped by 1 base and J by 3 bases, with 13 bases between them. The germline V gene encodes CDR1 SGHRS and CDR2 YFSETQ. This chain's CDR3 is CASSLWGGSYYGYTF. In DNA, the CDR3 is TGCGCCAGCAGCTTGTGGGGGGGCAGTTACTATGGCTACACCTTC.

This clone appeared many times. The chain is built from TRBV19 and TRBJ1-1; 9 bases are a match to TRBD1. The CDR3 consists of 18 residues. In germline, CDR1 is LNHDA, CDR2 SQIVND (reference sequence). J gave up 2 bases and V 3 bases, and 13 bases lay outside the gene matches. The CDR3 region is CASSILSPGQGINTEAFF. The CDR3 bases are TGTGCCAGTAGTATCCTCTCTCCGGGACAGGGTATTAACACTGAAGCTTTCTTT.

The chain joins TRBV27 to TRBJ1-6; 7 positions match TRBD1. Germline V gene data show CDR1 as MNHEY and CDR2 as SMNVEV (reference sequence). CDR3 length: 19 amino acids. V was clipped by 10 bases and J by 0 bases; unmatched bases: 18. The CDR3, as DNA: TGTGCCACCTCCCCGAACAGGGGAATTCCGAGCTCCTATAATTCACCCCTCCACTTT. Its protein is CATSPNRGIPSSYNSPLHF.

The CDR3 spells CASSFGQGSLHF. DNA for the CDR3: TGTGCCAGCAGCTTCGGCCAGGGTTCCCTCCACTTT. This chain joins TRBV13 and TRBJ1-6; the D gene is possibly TRBD1 (5 bases). Germline-derived CDR1 and CDR2 are PRHDT and FYEKMQ (reference sequence). This CDR3 is built from 12 residues. V lost 3 bases, J lost 14 bases, and 11 bases lay in between.

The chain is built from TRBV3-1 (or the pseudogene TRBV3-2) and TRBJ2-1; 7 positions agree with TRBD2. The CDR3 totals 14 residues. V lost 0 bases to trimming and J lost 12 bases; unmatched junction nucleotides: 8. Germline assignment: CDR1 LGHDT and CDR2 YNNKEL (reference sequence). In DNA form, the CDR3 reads TGTGCCAGCAGCCAAGATCGACTAGCTCCGTGGCAGTTCTTC. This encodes CASSQDRLAPWQFF.

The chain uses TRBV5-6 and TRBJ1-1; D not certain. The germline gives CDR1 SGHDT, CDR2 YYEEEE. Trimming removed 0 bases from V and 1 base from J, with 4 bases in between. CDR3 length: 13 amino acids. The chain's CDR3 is CASSLDRNTEAFF. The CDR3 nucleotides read TGTGCCAGCAGCTTGGACAGGAACACTGAAGCTTTCTTT. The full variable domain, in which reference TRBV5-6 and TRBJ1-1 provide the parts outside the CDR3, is DAGVTQSPTHLIKTRGQQVTLRCSPKSGHDTVSWYQQALGQGPQFIFQYYEEEERQRGNFPDRFSGHQFPNYSSELNVNALLLGDSALYLCASSLDRNTEAFFGQGTRLTVV.

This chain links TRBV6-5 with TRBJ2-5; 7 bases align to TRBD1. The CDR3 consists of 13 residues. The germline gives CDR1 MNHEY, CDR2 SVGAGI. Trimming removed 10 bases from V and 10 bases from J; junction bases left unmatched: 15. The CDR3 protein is CATIRTGLKDQYF. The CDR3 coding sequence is TGTGCCACCATCAGGACAGGCTTAAAGGACCAGTACTTC.

CDR3 region: CASSMPGHAYEQYF. The CDR3 DNA sequence: TGTGCCAGTAGTATGCCGGGACACGCATACGAGCAGTACTTC. The chain links TRBV19 to TRBJ2-7, with a possible D match to TRBD1 (6 bases). The germline V gene encodes CDR1 LNHDA and CDR2 SQIVND (reference sequence). The germline V and J ends were trimmed by 3 bases and 4 bases, with 13 bases remaining between them. This CDR3 has 14 amino acids. The complete variable domain, with remaining parts taken from reference TRBV19 and TRBJ2-7, reads DGGITQSPKYLFRKEGQNVTLSCEQNLNHDAMYWYRQDPGQGLRLIYYSQIVNDFQKGDIAEGYSVSREKKESFPLTVTSAQKNPTAFYLCASSMPGHAYEQYFGPGTRLTVT.

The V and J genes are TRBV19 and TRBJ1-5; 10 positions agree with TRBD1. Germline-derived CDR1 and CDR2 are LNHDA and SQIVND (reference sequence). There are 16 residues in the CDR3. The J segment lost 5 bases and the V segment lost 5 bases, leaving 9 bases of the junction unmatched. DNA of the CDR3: TGTGCCAGTAGTCCGTTGACAGGGGGCGCCTATCAGCCCCAGCATTTT. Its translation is CASSPLTGGAYQPQHF.

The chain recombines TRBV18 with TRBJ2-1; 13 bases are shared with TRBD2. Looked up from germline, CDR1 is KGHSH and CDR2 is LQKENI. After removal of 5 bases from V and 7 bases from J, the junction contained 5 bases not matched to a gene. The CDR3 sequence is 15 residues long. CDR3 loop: CASSSQGLAGNEQFF. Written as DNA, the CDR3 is TGTGCCAGCTCATCCCAGGGACTAGCGGGAAATGAGCAGTTCTTC.

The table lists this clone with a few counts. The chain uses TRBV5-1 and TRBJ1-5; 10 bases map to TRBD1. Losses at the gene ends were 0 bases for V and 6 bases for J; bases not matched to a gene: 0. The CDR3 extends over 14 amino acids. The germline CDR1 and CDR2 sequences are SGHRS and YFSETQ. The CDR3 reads CASSLGTGGQPQHF. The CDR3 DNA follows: TGCGCCAGCAGCTTGGGGACAGGGGGTCAGCCCCAGCATTTT.

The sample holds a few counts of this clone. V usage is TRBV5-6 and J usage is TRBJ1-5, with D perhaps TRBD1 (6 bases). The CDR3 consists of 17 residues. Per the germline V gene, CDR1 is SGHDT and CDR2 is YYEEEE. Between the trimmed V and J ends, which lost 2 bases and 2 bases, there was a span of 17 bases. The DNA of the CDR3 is TGTGCCAGCAGCTTTGGCGCAACAGGGTTGGGCAATCAGCCCCAGCATTTT. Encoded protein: CASSFGATGLGNQPQHF. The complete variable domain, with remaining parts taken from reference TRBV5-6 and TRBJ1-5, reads DAGVTQSPTHLIKTRGQQVTLRCSPKSGHDTVSWYQQALGQGPQFIFQYYEEEERQRGNFPDRFSGHQFPNYSSELNVNALLLGDSALYLCASSFGATGLGNQPQHFGDGTRLSIL.